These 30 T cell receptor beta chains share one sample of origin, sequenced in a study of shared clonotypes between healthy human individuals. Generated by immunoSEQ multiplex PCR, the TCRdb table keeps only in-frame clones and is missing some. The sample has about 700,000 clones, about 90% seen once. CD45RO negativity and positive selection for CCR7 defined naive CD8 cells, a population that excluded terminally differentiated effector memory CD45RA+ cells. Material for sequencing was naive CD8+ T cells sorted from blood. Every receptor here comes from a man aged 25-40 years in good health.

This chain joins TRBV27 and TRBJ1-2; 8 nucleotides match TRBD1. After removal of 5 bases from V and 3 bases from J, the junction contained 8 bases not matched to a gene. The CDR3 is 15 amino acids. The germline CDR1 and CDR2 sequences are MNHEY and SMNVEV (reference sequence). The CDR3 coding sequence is TGTGCCAGCAGTCCAAGACAGGGGCCTCACTATGGCTACACCTTC. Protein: CASSPRQGPHYGYTF.

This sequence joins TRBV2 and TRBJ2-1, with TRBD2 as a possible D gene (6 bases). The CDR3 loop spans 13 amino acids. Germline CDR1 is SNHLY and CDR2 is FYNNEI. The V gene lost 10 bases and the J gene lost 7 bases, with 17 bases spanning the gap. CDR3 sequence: CATETSLRNEQFF. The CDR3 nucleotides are TGTGCCACCGAGACTAGTCTGAGGAATGAGCAGTTCTTC.

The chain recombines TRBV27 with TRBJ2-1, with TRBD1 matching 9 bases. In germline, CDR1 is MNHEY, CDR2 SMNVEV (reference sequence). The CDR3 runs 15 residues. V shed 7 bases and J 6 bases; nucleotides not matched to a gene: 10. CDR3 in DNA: TGTGCCAGCACGTCCGGGACAGGGCTTTCCAATGAGCAGTTCTTC. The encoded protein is CASTSGTGLSNEQFF.

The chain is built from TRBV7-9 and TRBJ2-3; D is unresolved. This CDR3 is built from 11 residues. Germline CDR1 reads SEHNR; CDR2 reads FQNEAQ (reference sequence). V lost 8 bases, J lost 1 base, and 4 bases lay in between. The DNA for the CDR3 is TGTGCCAGCGGGGGCACAGATACGCAGTATTTT. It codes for CASGGTDTQYF.

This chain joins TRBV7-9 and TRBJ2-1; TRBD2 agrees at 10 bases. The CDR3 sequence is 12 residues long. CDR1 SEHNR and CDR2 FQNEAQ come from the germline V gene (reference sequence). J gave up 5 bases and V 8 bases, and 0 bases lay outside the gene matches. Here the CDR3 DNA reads TGTGCCAGCGGGACTAGCGACAATGAGCAGTTCTTC. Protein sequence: CASGTSDNEQFF.

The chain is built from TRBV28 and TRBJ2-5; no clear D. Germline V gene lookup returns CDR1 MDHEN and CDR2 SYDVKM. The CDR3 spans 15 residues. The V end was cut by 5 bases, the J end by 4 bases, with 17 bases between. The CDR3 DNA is TGTGCCAGCAGTAGCCCCGGGCCGGAGAGAGAGACCCAGTACTTC. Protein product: CASSSPGPERETQYF.

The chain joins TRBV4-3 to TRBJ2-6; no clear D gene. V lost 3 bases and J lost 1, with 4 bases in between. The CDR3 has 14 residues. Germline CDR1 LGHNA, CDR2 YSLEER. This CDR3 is CASSQESGANVLTF. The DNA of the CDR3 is TGCGCCAGCAGCCAGGAGTCTGGGGCCAACGTCCTGACTTTC.

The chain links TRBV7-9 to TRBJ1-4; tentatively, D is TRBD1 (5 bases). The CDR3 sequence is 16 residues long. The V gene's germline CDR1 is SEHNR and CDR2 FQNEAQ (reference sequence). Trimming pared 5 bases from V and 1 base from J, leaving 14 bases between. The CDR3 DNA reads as TGTGCCAGCAGCCCAGTGTCGGGGGGAACTAATGAAAAACTGTTTTTT. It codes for CASSPVSGGTNEKLFF.

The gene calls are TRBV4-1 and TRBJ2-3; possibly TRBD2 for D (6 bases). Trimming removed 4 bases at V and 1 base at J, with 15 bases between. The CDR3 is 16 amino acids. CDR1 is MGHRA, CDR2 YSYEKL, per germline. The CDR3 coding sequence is TGCGCCAGCAGCCCATTGGATAGCGGACGCACAGATACGCAGTATTTT. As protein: CASSPLDSGRTDTQYF.

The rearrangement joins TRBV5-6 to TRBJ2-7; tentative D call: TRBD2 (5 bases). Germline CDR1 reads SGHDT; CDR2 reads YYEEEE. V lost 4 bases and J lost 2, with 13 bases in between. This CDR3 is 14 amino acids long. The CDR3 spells CASSRPAETYEQYF. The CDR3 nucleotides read TGTGCCAGCAGCCGCCCAGCGGAGACCTACGAGCAGTACTTC. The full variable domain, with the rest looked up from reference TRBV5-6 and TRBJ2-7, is DAGVTQSPTHLIKTRGQQVTLRCSPKSGHDTVSWYQQALGQGPQFIFQYYEEEERQRGNFPDRFSGHQFPNYSSELNVNALLLGDSALYLCASSRPAETYEQYFGPGTRLTVT.

CDR3 region: CASSRVSAPFLISYNEQFF. The CDR3, as DNA: TGTGCCAGTAGTCGAGTGAGTGCCCCATTTCTCATCTCCTACAATGAGCAGTTCTTC. The chain has TRBV19 and TRBJ2-1; D remains ambiguous. CDR1 and CDR2 from the germline V gene are LNHDA and SQIVND (reference sequence). Trimming removed 5 bases at V and 0 bases at J, with 23 bases between. CDR3 length: 19 amino acids.

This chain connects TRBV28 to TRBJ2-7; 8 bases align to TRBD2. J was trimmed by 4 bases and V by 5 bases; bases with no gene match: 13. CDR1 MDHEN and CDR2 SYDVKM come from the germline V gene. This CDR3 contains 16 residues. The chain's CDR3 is CASSPAKERERYEQYF. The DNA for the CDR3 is TGTGCCAGCAGTCCGGCCAAGGAGCGGGAGAGGTACGAGCAGTACTTC. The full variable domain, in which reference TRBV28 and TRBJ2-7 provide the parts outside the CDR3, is DVKVTQSSRYLVKRTGEKVFLECVQDMDHENMFWYRQDPGLGLRLIYFSYDVKMKEKGDIPEGYSVSREKKERFSLILESASTNQTSMYLCASSPAKERERYEQYFGPGTRLTVT.

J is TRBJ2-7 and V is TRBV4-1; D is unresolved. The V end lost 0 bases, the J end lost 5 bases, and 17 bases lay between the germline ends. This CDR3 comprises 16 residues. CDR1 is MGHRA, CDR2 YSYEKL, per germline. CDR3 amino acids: CASSQDGQPGPNEQYF. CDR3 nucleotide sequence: TGCGCCAGCAGCCAAGATGGCCAGCCTGGGCCAAACGAGCAGTACTTC.

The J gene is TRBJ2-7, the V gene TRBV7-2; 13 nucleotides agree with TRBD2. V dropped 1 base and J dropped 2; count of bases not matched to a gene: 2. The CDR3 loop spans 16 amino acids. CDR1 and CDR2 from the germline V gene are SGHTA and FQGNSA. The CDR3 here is CASSLEGLAGTYEQYF. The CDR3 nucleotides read TGTGCCAGCAGCTTAGAGGGACTAGCGGGAACCTACGAGCAGTACTTC.

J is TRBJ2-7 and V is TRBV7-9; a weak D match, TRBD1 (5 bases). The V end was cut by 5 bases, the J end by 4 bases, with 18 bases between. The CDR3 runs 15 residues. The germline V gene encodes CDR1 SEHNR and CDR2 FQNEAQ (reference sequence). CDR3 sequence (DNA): TGTGCCAGCAGCCCGCCCAGGGTTATGTCGTACGAGCAGTACTTC. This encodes CASSPPRVMSYEQYF.

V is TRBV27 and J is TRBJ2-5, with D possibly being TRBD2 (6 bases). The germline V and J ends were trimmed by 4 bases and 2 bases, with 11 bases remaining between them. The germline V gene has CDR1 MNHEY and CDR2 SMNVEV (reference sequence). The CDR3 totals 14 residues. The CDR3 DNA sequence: TGTGCCAGCAGTTCCATTAGCGGTCAAGAGACCCAGTACTTC. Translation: CASSSISGQETQYF.

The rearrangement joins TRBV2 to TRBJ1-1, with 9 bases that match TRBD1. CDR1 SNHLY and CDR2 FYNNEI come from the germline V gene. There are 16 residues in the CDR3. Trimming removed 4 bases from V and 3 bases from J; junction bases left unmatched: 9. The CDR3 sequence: CASSVARGQGDTEAFF. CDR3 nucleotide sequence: TGTGCCAGCAGTGTAGCGCGGGGACAGGGCGACACTGAAGCTTTCTTT.

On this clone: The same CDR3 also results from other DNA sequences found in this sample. The CDR3 is CASSSLSSYEQYF. CDR3 coding DNA: TGTGCCAGCAGCTCTTTGAGCTCCTACGAGCAGTACTTC. The V gene is TRBV27, the J gene TRBJ2-7; D is unresolved. This CDR3 is 13 amino acids long. Germline lookup yields CDR1 MNHEY and CDR2 SMNVEV (reference sequence). The V gene lost 6 bases and the J gene lost 0 bases, with 9 bases spanning the gap.

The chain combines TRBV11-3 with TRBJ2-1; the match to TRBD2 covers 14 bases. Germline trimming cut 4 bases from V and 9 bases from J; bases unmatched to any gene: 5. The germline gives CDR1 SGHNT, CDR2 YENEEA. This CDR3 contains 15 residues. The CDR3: CASSSGLAGGTEQFF. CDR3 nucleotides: TGTGCCAGCAGCTCAGGACTAGCGGGAGGTACTGAGCAGTTCTTC. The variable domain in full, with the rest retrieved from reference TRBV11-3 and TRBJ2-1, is EAGVVQSPRYKIIEKKQPVAFWCNPISGHNTLYWYLQNLGQGPELLIRYENEEAVDDSQLPKDRFSAERLKGVDSTLKIQPAELGDSAVYLCASSSGLAGGTEQFFGPGTRLTVL.

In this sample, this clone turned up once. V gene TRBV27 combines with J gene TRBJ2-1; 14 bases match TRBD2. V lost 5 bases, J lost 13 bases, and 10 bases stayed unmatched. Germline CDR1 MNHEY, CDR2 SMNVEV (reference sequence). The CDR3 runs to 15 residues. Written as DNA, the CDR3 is TGTGCCAGCAGTCCCTGGACTAGCGGGAGGACGGAACAGTTCTTC. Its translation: CASSPWTSGRTEQFF.

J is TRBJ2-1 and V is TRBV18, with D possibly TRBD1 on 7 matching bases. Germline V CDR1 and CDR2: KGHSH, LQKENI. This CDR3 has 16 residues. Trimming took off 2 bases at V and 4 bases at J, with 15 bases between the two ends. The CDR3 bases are TGTGCCAGCTCACCATCGTCCAGGGGGGCGTACAATGAGCAGTTCTTC. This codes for CASSPSSRGAYNEQFF.

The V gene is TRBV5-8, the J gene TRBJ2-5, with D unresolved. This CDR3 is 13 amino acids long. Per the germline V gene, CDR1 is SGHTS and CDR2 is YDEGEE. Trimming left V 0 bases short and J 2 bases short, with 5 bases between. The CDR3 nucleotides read TGTGCCAGCAGCTTGGCTAGGCAAGAGACCCAGTACTTC. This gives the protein CASSLARQETQYF.

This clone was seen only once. This CDR3 is CASSLSGIWSYEQYF. CDR3 in DNA: TGTGCCAGCAGTTTATCAGGAATATGGTCCTACGAGCAGTACTTC. The V call is TRBV27, the J call TRBJ2-7; D unresolved. There are 15 residues in the CDR3. V was clipped by 0 bases and J by 1 base, with 10 bases between them. Germline V gives CDR1 MNHEY, CDR2 SMNVEV (reference sequence).

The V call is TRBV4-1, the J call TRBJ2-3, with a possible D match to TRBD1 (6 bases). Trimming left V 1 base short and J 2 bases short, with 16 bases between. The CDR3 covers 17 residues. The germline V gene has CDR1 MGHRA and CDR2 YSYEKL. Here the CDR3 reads CASSQGVAGVYTDTQYF. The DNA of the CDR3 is TGCGCCAGCAGCCAAGGGGTAGCAGGGGTCTACACAGATACGCAGTATTTT.

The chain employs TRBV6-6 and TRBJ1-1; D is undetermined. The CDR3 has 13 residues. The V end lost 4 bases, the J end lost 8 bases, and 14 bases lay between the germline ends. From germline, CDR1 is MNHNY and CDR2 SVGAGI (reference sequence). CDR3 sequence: CASSLGGSGEAFF. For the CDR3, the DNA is TGTGCCAGCAGTTTAGGTGGGAGCGGGGAAGCTTTCTTT.

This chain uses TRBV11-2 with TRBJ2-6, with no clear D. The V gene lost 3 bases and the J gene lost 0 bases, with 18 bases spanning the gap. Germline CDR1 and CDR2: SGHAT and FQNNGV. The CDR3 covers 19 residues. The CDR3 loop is CASSLSLGTASSGANVLTF. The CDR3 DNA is TGTGCCAGCAGCTTGTCCCTGGGTACAGCTAGCTCTGGGGCCAACGTCCTGACTTTC.

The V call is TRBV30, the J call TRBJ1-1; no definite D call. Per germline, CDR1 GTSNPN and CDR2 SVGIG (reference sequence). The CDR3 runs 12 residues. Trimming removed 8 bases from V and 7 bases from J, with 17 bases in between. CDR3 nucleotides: TGTGCCCAAGATTATCGCCCAGGTGAAGCTTTCTTT. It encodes CAQDYRPGEAFF.

The CDR3 DNA sequence: TGTGCCAGCAGTTTACCTCGGACAGGGTCGGCAGATACGCAGTATTTT. Encoded protein: CASSLPRTGSADTQYF. The chain couples TRBV28 to TRBJ2-3; 8 positions agree with TRBD1. In germline, CDR1 is MDHEN, CDR2 SYDVKM. The CDR3 spans 16 residues. J lost 4 bases, V lost 2 bases, and 8 bases had no gene match.

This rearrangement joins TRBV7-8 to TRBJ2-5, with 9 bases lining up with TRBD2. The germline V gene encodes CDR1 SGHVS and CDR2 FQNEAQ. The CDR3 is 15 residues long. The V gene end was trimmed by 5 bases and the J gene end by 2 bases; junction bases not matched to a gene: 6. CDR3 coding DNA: TGTGCCAGCAGCCCCCCCCTAGCGGGACAAGAGACCCAGTACTTC. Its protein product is CASSPPLAGQETQYF.

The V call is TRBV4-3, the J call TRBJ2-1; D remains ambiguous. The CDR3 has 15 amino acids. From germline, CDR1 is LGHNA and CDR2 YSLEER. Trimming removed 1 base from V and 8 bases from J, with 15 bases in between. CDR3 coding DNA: TGCGCCAGCAGCCAAGTCCCCGGTGGATCCTATGAGCAGTTCTTC. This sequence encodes CASSQVPGGSYEQFF.